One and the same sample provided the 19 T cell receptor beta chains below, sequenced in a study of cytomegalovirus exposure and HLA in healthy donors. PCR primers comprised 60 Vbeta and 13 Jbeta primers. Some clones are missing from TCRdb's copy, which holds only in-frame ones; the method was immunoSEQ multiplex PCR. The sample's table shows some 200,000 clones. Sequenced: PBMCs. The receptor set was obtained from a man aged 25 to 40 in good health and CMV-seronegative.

The CDR3 protein is CASSHLPGDGYTF. In DNA, the CDR3 is TGTGCCAGCAGCCACCTTCCGGGGGACGGCTACACCTTC. The chain recombines TRBV14 with TRBJ1-2; weak D call: TRBD1 (5 bases). The V gene lost 3 bases and the J gene lost 8 bases, with 13 bases spanning the gap. The CDR3 has 13 amino acids. Germline CDR1 SGHDN, CDR2 FVKESK.

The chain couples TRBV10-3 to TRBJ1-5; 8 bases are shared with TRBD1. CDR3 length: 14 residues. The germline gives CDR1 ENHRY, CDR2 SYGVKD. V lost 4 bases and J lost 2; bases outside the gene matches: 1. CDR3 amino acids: CAISAQGGNQPQHF. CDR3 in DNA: TGTGCCATCAGTGCACAGGGGGGCAATCAGCCCCAGCATTTT.

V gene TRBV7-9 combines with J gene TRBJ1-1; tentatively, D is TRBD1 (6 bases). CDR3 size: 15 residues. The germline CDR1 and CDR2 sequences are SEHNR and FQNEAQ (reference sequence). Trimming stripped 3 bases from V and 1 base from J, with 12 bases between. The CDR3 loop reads CASSFSGTTNTEAFF. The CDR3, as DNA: TGTGCCAGCAGCTTTTCCGGGACAACGAACACTGAAGCTTTCTTT.

The DNA for the CDR3 is TGTGCCAGCAGTTTAGAGTTACGGACCCAGTACTTC. Amino acid sequence: CASSLELRTQYF. The chain couples TRBV28 to TRBJ2-5; no clear D. Trimming removed 2 bases from V and 7 bases from J, with 8 bases in between. This CDR3 is 12 amino acids long. CDR1 is MDHEN and CDR2 is SYDVKM in the germline V gene.

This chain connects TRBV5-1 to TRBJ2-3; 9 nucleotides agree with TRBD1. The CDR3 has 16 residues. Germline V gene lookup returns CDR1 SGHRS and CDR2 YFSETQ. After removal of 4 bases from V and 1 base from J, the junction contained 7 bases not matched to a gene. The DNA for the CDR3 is TGCGCCAGCAGCACTGGGGACAGGGTGGGCACAGATACGCAGTATTTT. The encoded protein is CASSTGDRVGTDTQYF.

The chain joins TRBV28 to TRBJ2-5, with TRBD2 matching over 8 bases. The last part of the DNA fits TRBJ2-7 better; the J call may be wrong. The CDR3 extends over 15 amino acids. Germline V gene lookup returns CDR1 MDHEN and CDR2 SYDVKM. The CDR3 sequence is CASSFTGGSSYEQYF. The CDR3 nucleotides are TGTGCCAGCAGTTTCACGGGGGGGAGCTCCTACGAGCAGTACTTC.

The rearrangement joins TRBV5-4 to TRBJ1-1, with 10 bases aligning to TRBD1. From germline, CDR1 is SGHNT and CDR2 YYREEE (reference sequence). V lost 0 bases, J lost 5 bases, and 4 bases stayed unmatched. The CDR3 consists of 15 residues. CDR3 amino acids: CASSLGQGAGTEAFF. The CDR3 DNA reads TGTGCCAGCAGCTTGGGACAGGGGGCAGGGACTGAAGCTTTCTTT.

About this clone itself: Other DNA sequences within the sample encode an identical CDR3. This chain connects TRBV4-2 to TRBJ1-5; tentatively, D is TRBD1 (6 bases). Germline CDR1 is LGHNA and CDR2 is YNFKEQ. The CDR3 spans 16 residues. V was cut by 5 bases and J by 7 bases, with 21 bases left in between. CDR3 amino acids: CASSSYGGQGVQPQHF. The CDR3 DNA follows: TGTGCCAGCAGCTCCTACGGGGGGCAGGGAGTCCAGCCCCAGCATTTT.

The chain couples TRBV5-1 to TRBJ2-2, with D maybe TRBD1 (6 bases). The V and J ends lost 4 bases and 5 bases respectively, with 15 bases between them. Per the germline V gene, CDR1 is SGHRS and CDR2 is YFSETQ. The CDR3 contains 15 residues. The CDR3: CASSHGDTVTGELFF. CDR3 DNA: TGCGCCAGCAGCCACGGGGACACAGTAACCGGGGAGCTGTTTTTT.

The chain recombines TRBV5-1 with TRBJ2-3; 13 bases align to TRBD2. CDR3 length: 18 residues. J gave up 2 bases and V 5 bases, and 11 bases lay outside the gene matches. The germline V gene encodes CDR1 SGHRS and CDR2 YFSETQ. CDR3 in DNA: TGCGCCAGCAGGGCCACTAGCGGGGGGGGGCACACCACAGATACGCAGTATTTT. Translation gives CASRATSGGGHTTDTQYF.

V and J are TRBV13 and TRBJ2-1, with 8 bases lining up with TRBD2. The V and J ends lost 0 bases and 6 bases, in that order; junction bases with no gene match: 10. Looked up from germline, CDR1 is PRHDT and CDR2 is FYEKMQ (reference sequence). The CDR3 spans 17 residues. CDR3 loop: CASSLGVVERGGNEQFF. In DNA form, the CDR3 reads TGTGCCAGCAGCTTAGGAGTGGTGGAACGGGGGGGCAATGAGCAGTTCTTC.

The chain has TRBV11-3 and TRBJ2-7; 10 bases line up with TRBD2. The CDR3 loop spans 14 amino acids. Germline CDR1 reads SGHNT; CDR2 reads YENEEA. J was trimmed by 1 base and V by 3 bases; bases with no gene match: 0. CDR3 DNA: TGTGCCAGCAGCTTTAGCGGGGGGTCCTACGAGCAGTACTTC. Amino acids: CASSFSGGSYEQYF.

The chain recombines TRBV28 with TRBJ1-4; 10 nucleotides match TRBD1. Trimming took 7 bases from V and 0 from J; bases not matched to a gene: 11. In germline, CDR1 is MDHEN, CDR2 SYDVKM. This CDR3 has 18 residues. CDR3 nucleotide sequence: TGTGCCAGCATCCCGGGACAGGGGCCTCATTCAACTAATGAAAAACTGTTTTTT. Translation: CASIPGQGPHSTNEKLFF. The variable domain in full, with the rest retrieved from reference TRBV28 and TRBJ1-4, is DVKVTQSSRYLVKRTGEKVFLECVQDMDHENMFWYRQDPGLGLRLIYFSYDVKMKEKGDIPEGYSVSREKKERFSLILESASTNQTSMYLCASIPGQGPHSTNEKLFFGSGTQLSVL.

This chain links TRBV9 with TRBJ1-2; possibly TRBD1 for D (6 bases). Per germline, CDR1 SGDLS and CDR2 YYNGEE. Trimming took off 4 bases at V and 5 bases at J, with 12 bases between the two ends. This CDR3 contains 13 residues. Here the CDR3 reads CASSPRTAYGYTF. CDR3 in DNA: TGTGCCAGCAGCCCTCGGACAGCATATGGCTACACCTTC. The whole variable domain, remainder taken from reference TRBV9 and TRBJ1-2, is DSGVTQTPKHLITATGQRVTLRCSPRSGDLSVYWYQQSLDQGLQFLIQYYNGEERAKGNILERFSAQQFPDLHSELNLSSLELGDSALYFCASSPRTAYGYTFGSGTRLTVV.

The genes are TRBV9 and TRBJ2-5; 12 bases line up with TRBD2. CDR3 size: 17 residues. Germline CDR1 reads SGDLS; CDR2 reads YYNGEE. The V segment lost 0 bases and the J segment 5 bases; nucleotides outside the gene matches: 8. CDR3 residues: CASSVGLAGGPGETQYF. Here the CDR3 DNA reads TGTGCCAGCAGCGTAGGGCTAGCGGGAGGGCCGGGGGAGACCCAGTACTTC.

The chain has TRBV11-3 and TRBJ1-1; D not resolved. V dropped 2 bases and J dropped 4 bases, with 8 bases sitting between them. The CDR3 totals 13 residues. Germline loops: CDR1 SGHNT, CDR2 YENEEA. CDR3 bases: TGTGCCAGCAGCTTATTAGATGTCACTGAAGCTTTCTTT. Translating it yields CASSLLDVTEAFF. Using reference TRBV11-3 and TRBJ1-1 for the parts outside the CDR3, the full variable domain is EAGVVQSPRYKIIEKKQPVAFWCNPISGHNTLYWYLQNLGQGPELLIRYENEEAVDDSQLPKDRFSAERLKGVDSTLKIQPAELGDSAVYLCASSLLDVTEAFFGQGTRLTVV.

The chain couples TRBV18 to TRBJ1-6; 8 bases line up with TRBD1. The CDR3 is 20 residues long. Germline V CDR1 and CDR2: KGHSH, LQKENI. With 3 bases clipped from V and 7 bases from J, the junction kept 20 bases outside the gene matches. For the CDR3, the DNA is TGTGCCAGCTCACCGAGGTATGGGACAGGCCATCGGACGGGGAATTCACCCCTCCACTTT. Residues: CASSPRYGTGHRTGNSPLHF.

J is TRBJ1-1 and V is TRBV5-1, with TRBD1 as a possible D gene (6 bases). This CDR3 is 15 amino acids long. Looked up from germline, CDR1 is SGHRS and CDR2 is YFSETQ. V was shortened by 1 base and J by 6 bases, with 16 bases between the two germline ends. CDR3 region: CASSLFDSGGSEAFF. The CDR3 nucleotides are TGCGCCAGCAGCTTGTTCGACAGCGGGGGCTCTGAAGCTTTCTTT.

The CDR3 DNA follows: TGTGCCAGCAGCTTAGATACAACGAGGGATGAGCAGTTCTTC. Its protein is CASSLDTTRDEQFF. The chain uses TRBV7-8 and TRBJ2-1; the D gene is possibly TRBD2 (5 bases). Per the germline V gene, CDR1 is SGHVS and CDR2 is FQNEAQ. The germline V and J ends were trimmed by 1 base and 8 bases, with 12 bases remaining between them. This CDR3 contains 14 residues.